The sample holds one count of the clone carrying this T cell receptor (beta chain). Germline values: CDR1 SGHVS, CDR2 FQNEAQ. Trimming stripped 3 bases from V and 3 bases from J, with 15 bases between. The CDR3 is 15 residues long. TCRdb keeps only in-frame clones here, not all; method: immunoSEQ multiplex PCR. The table lists approximately 50,000 clones, roughly four fifths of them singletons, with 3% to 4.5% in the top ten. This sample stems from a study of OX40 agonist ivuxolimab in advanced cancers. The sequences come from CD4+ or CD8+ T cells sorted from blood, collected in a trial of the OX40 agonist ivuxolimab. The chain joins TRBV7-8 to TRBJ2-7, with a tentative D call TRBD1 (6 bases). The TCR sequence derives from an adult with an advanced solid tumor such as melanoma, head and neck, liver or kidney cancer. The CDR3 DNA is TGTGCCAGCAGCTTTGTACAGGGCGCCCTCTACGAGCAGTACTTC. Residues: CASSFVQGALYEQYF.